A selection of T cell receptor beta chains follows, all from one sample in a study of CD8 T cells in Susac syndrome. TCRdb re-called the immunoSEQ multiplex PCR reads through MiXCR, storing one row per CDR3 protein. The sample has just over 300,000 distinct CDR3 sequences; 92% are singletons. Source material: CD4+ T cells from PBMCs. Receptor source: a human donor with multiple sclerosis. CDR3s include the opening cysteine and the closing phenylalanine or tryptophan. Fields, in order: J gene, V gene, CDR3 length, CDR3 protein.

j_call: TRBJ2-5; v_call: TRBV20-1; cdr3_length: 15; cdr3_aa: CSARFRDRAGETQYF
j_call: TRBJ1-1; v_call: TRBV4-1; cdr3_length: 17; cdr3_aa: CASSRATGLLRGSEAFF
j_call: TRBJ1-1; v_call: TRBV6-6; cdr3_length: 16; cdr3_aa: CASTEPPAGLKVEAFF
j_call: TRBJ2-7; v_call: TRBV7-9; cdr3_length: 16; cdr3_aa: CASSLAGPYLSYEQYF
j_call: TRBJ2-3; v_call: TRBV9; cdr3_length: 15; cdr3_aa: CASSPSGRVSDTQYF
j_call: TRBJ2-5; v_call: TRBV5-1; cdr3_length: 15; cdr3_aa: CASSLVIRDAETQYF
j_call: TRBJ1-2; v_call: TRBV7-9; cdr3_length: 15; cdr3_aa: CASSPPGSPSRGYTF
j_call: TRBJ2-1; v_call: TRBV16; cdr3_length: 12; cdr3_aa: CASSQYRYEQFF
j_call: TRBJ2-7; v_call: TRBV5-1; cdr3_length: 14; cdr3_aa: CASSFGHSGDEQYF
j_call: TRBJ2-2; v_call: TRBV5-1; cdr3_length: 13; cdr3_aa: CASNTDGPGELFF
j_call: TRBJ2-7; v_call: TRBV3-1; cdr3_length: 17; cdr3_aa: CASSQDSVADRVYEQYF
j_call: TRBJ1-2; v_call: TRBV19; cdr3_length: 16; cdr3_aa: CASSIFGQGGRYGYTF
j_call: TRBJ2-1; v_call: TRBV7-8; cdr3_length: 17; cdr3_aa: CASSLGGLKNPDNEQFF
j_call: TRBJ1-5; v_call: TRBV24-1; cdr3_length: 13; cdr3_aa: CATSGQGGQPQHF
j_call: TRBJ2-7; v_call: TRBV6-5; cdr3_length: 15; cdr3_aa: CASSYSRDRGHEQYF
j_call: TRBJ2-3; v_call: TRBV7-2; cdr3_length: 15; cdr3_aa: CASSLATANTDTQYF
j_call: TRBJ2-3; v_call: TRBV5-4; cdr3_length: 15; cdr3_aa: CASSSLTGATDTQYF
j_call: TRBJ2-4; v_call: TRBV20-1; cdr3_length: 15; cdr3_aa: CSAREKSLAKNIQYF
j_call: TRBJ1-5; v_call: TRBV3-1; cdr3_length: 13; cdr3_aa: CASGRGRHQPQHF
j_call: TRBJ2-3; v_call: TRBV2; cdr3_length: 14; cdr3_aa: CASTRQGVGDTQYF
j_call: TRBJ1-6; v_call: TRBV19; cdr3_length: 17; cdr3_aa: CASSPKREAGILSPLHF
j_call: TRBJ1-1; v_call: TRBV11-2; cdr3_length: 11; cdr3_aa: CASSSAFEAFF
j_call: TRBJ2-1; v_call: TRBV12-5; cdr3_length: 15; cdr3_aa: CASGPRVNTYNEQFF
j_call: TRBJ1-6; v_call: TRBV6-6; cdr3_length: 16; cdr3_aa: CASSYSQGLTNSPLHF
j_call: TRBJ2-2; v_call: TRBV6-2/TRBV6-3; cdr3_length: 14; cdr3_aa: CASSYSLNTGELFF
j_call: TRBJ1-5; v_call: TRBV12-3/TRBV12-4; cdr3_length: 14; cdr3_aa: CASSLAQGRQPQHF
j_call: TRBJ2-7; v_call: TRBV12-3/TRBV12-4; cdr3_length: 14; cdr3_aa: CASSLRGHSYEQYF
j_call: TRBJ2-7; v_call: TRBV6-1; cdr3_length: 13; cdr3_aa: CASSWGLRGEQYF
j_call: TRBJ2-1; v_call: TRBV6-5; cdr3_length: 14; cdr3_aa: CATLPSGRYNEQFF
j_call: TRBJ1-2; v_call: TRBV5-1; cdr3_length: 12; cdr3_aa: CASSYTGNGYTF
j_call: TRBJ1-2; v_call: TRBV27; cdr3_length: 14; cdr3_aa: CASSSPGRRGGYTF
j_call: TRBJ1-2; v_call: TRBV5-6; cdr3_length: 13; cdr3_aa: CASSPGVSYGYTF
j_call: TRBJ2-2; v_call: TRBV19; cdr3_length: 14; cdr3_aa: CASSQGANTGELFF
j_call: TRBJ1-1; v_call: TRBV6-1; cdr3_length: 13; cdr3_aa: CASRDRGNTEAFF